Each of the 14 T cell receptor beta chains below was sequenced from the same sample in a study of T cell responses to AZD1222 COVID-19 vaccine. Profiled with immunoSEQ multiplex PCR; TCRdb holds only in-frame clones, not every one. The sample has 100,000 to 150,000 clones; approximately 90% are singletons. Source: peripheral blood, taken on day 0 of AZD1222 vaccination. The receptors were sampled from an adult in good health.

CDR3: CASSRHDRNTEAFF. The CDR3, as DNA: TGTGCCAGCAGCCGGCACGACAGGAACACTGAAGCTTTCTTT. The chain is built from TRBV7-9 and TRBJ1-1, with D possibly being TRBD1 (5 bases). V dropped 5 bases and J dropped 1 base, with 11 bases sitting between them. CDR1 is SEHNR and CDR2 is FQNEAQ in the germline V gene (reference sequence). The CDR3 consists of 14 residues.

The rearrangement joins TRBV19 to TRBJ1-2, with 8 bases matching TRBD1. CDR1 LNHDA and CDR2 SQIVND come from the germline V gene (reference sequence). The CDR3 length is 16 residues. Trimming cost V 5 bases and J 2 bases; bases outside gene matches: 10. Here the CDR3 DNA reads TGTGCCAGTAGTTTATGGGCTGGACAGGGCAACTATGGCTACACCTTC. It codes for CASSLWAGQGNYGYTF. Based on the CDR3 plus reference TRBV19 and TRBJ1-2, the full variable domain is DGGITQSPKYLFRKEGQNVTLSCEQNLNHDAMYWYRQDPGQGLRLIYYSQIVNDFQKGDIAEGYSVSREKKESFPLTVTSAQKNPTAFYLCASSLWAGQGNYGYTFGSGTRLTVV.

The rearrangement joins TRBV21-1 to TRBJ1-1. TRBV21-1 is a listed pseudogene. This CDR3 has 11 residues. This CDR3 reads CASSKNTEAFF. CDR3 sequence (DNA): TGTGCCAGCAGCAAGAACACTGAAGCTTTCTTT.

The rearrangement uses TRBV4-1 and TRBJ2-1, with TRBD2 as a possible D gene (5 bases). CDR1 is MGHRA and CDR2 is YSYEKL in the germline V gene. V was clipped by 5 bases and J by 4 bases, with 12 bases between them. This CDR3 has 14 residues. This CDR3 reads CASSSPTGYNEQFF. In DNA form, the CDR3 reads TGCGCCAGCAGCTCGCCGACGGGATACAATGAGCAGTTCTTC.

CDR3 DNA sequence: TGTGCCAGCAGTTCGTCTCTTCGGGGGGAGGGGACTGAAGCTTTCTTT. This encodes CASSSSLRGEGTEAFF. V gene TRBV28 combines with J gene TRBJ1-1; the D gene is possibly TRBD1 (5 bases). The CDR3 runs to 16 residues. Trimming took 4 bases from V and 5 from J, leaving 20 bases between them. Germline V lookup: CDR1 MDHEN, CDR2 SYDVKM.

This chain joins TRBV5-1 and TRBJ1-4, with D unresolved. Trimming removed 1 base from V and 0 bases from J, with 10 bases in between. Germline V gene sequence: CDR1 SGHRS, CDR2 YFSETQ. This CDR3 region has 16 residues. CDR3 in amino acids: CASSLQPVATNEKLFF. DNA for the CDR3: TGCGCCAGCAGCTTGCAACCAGTTGCAACTAATGAAAAACTGTTTTTT.

In this sample, this clone turned up once. This chain connects TRBV28 to TRBJ1-3; tentative D call: TRBD1 (6 bases). The CDR3 has 16 residues. Germline values: CDR1 MDHEN, CDR2 SYDVKM. Trimming cost V 3 bases and J 0 bases, with 12 bases left between them. CDR3: CASSFTGALSGNTIYF. The CDR3 nucleotides are TGTGCCAGCAGTTTTACGGGGGCCCTCTCTGGAAACACCATATATTTT. Drawing the rest from reference TRBV28 and TRBJ1-3, the complete variable domain is DVKVTQSSRYLVKRTGEKVFLECVQDMDHENMFWYRQDPGLGLRLIYFSYDVKMKEKGDIPEGYSVSREKKERFSLILESASTNQTSMYLCASSFTGALSGNTIYFGEGSWLTVV.

The DNA for the CDR3 is TGCGCCAGCAGCCAAGGGCCAGGGACAGCTTCTACTCAGTACTTC. This gives the protein CASSQGPGTASTQYF. The V and J genes are TRBV5-1 and TRBJ2-7; 7 bases match TRBD1. Germline V gene data show CDR1 as SGHRS and CDR2 as YFSETQ. V was pared by 4 bases and J by 10 bases, with 17 bases of the junction left unmatched. The CDR3 is 15 amino acids.

V and J are TRBV27 and TRBJ2-3, with D hard to call. Germline assignment: CDR1 MNHEY and CDR2 SMNVEV (reference sequence). This CDR3 is built from 13 residues. The V end lost 10 bases, the J end lost 1 base, and 12 bases lay between the germline ends. The CDR3 DNA sequence: TGTGCCACCAAATTTCGGGGCACAGATACGCAGTATTTT. Amino acid sequence: CATKFRGTDTQYF.

The sample holds one count of this clone. This sequence joins TRBV9 and TRBJ1-6; TRBD1 agrees at 7 bases. The V gene end was trimmed by 0 bases and the J gene end by 5 bases; junction bases not matched to a gene: 2. The CDR3 spans 15 residues. Per germline, CDR1 SGDLS and CDR2 YYNGEE. The CDR3 spells CASSVGRGNNSPLHF. CDR3 DNA sequence: TGTGCCAGCAGCGTAGGCAGGGGGAATAATTCACCCCTCCACTTT.

As concerns this clone: The sample contains more than one DNA sequence encoding this CDR3. This chain uses TRBV7-9 with TRBJ2-1, with TRBD1 as a possible D gene (5 bases). Looked up from germline, CDR1 is SEHNR and CDR2 is FQNEAQ (reference sequence). V lost 0 bases, J lost 2 bases, and 11 bases lay in between. This CDR3 contains 16 residues. The CDR3 loop reads CASSLALAGTYNEQFF. Written as DNA, the CDR3 is TGTGCCAGCAGCTTAGCTTTAGCAGGGACCTACAATGAGCAGTTCTTC.

V usage is TRBV19 and J usage is TRBJ2-5; perhaps TRBD1 as D (6 bases). V dropped 4 bases and J dropped 3 bases, with 9 bases sitting between them. The CDR3 spans 13 residues. CDR1 is LNHDA and CDR2 is SQIVND in the germline V gene (reference sequence). CDR3 loop: CASSRGHKETQYF. In DNA form, the CDR3 reads TGTGCCAGTAGTAGGGGACACAAAGAGACCCAGTACTTC. The variable domain in full, with the rest retrieved from reference TRBV19 and TRBJ2-5, is DGGITQSPKYLFRKEGQNVTLSCEQNLNHDAMYWYRQDPGQGLRLIYYSQIVNDFQKGDIAEGYSVSREKKESFPLTVTSAQKNPTAFYLCASSRGHKETQYFGPGTRLLVL.

J is TRBJ1-2 and V is TRBV5-5, with TRBD1 matching over 10 bases. CDR1 SGHKS and CDR2 YYEKEE come from the germline V gene (reference sequence). The junction had 3 bases not matched to a gene; V was cut back by 2 bases and J by 5 bases. This CDR3 spans 14 amino acids. The CDR3 spells CASSFGTGDYGYTF. CDR3 nucleotide sequence: TGTGCCAGCAGCTTTGGGACAGGGGATTATGGCTACACCTTC. The full variable domain, completed using reference TRBV5-5 and TRBJ1-2, is DAGVTQSPTHLIKTRGQQVTLRCSPISGHKSVSWYQQVLGQGPQFIFQYYEKEERGRGNFPDRFSARQFPNYSSELNVNALLLGDSALYLCASSFGTGDYGYTFGSGTRLTVV.

The chain has TRBV28 and TRBJ2-7, with TRBD1 identical over 11 bases. Unmatched junction bases numbered 14, after V lost 6 bases and J lost 7 bases. Germline lookup yields CDR1 MDHEN and CDR2 SYDVKM. CDR3 length: 16 amino acids. In DNA form, the CDR3 reads TGTGCCAGCAGCCAACCCAGGACAGGGGGCATGGAGGAGCAGTACTTC. Encoded protein: CASSQPRTGGMEEQYF.